These 14 T cell receptor beta chains originate from one sample sequenced in a study of OX40 agonist ivuxolimab in advanced cancers. TCRdb's table, derived via immunoSEQ multiplex PCR, lists solely in-frame clones and lacks some. In the table there are 85,000 to 100,000 clones, 93% of which are singletons. The specimen was CD4+ or CD8+ T cells sorted from blood, collected in a trial of the OX40 agonist ivuxolimab. These receptors all come from an adult with an advanced solid tumor such as melanoma, head and neck, liver or kidney cancer.

V gene TRBV10-3 combines with J gene TRBJ2-1; the D gene is possibly TRBD2 (6 bases). Trimming removed 2 bases from V and 1 base from J, with 12 bases in between. CDR1 ENHRY and CDR2 SYGVKD come from the germline V gene. The CDR3 contains 16 residues. The CDR3 loop reads CAISEVSGRSYNEQFF. The CDR3 coding sequence is TGTGCCATCAGTGAGGTTAGCGGTAGATCCTACAATGAGCAGTTCTTC.

This clone was seen more than once but under ten times. The rearrangement joins TRBV9 to TRBJ1-2; D possibly corresponds to TRBD1 (5 bases). The CDR3 is made up of 15 amino acids. V was cut by 4 bases and J by 5 bases, with 18 bases left in between. Germline V gives CDR1 SGDLS, CDR2 YYNGEE. The CDR3 DNA follows: TGTGCCAGCAGCCCCCAAGTCGGGGGGGGATATGGCTACACCTTC. The encoded protein is CASSPQVGGGYGYTF.

CDR3: CASSYSSGTSGYEQYF. The DNA for the CDR3 is TGTGCCAGCAGTTACTCCAGTGGGACTAGCGGGTACGAGCAGTACTTC. V is TRBV6-5 and J is TRBJ2-7; 12 positions match TRBD2. The length of the CDR3 is 16 residues. CDR1 and CDR2 from the germline V gene are MNHEY and SVGAGI. With 0 bases clipped from V and 4 bases from J, the junction kept 4 bases outside the gene matches.

The V call is TRBV6-5, the J call TRBJ2-1, with a tentative D call TRBD1 (6 bases). Germline CDR1 is MNHEY and CDR2 is SVGAGI. The germline V and J ends were trimmed by 4 bases and 13 bases, with 17 bases remaining between them. The CDR3 totals 13 residues. For the CDR3, the DNA is TGTGCCAGCAGTTCCGAGAGGGGGACGGGACAGTTCTTC. Residues: CASSSERGTGQFF.

This rearrangement joins TRBV5-1 to TRBJ2-1, with 11 bases aligning to TRBD2. CDR1 and CDR2 from the germline V gene are SGHRS and YFSETQ. The CDR3 extends over 17 amino acids. Germline trimming cut 0 bases from V and 3 bases from J; bases unmatched to any gene: 5. For the CDR3, the DNA is TGCGCCAGCAGCTTGGGTCCCGGGACTAGCGGCTACAATGAGCAGTTCTTC. Its translation: CASSLGPGTSGYNEQFF.

V usage is TRBV11-2 and J usage is TRBJ2-1; D is unresolved. Looked up from germline, CDR1 is SGHAT and CDR2 is FQNNGV. CDR3 length: 13 residues. V lost 1 base to trimming and J lost 10 bases, with 11 bases between them. CDR3: CASSLGLVGEQFF. DNA for the CDR3: TGTGCCAGCAGCTTAGGATTAGTGGGGGAGCAGTTCTTC.

This rearrangement joins TRBV6-8 to TRBJ1-1; D remains unclear. V was trimmed by 8 bases and J by 4 bases, leaving 20 bases between them. CDR1 MNHGY and CDR2 SAAAGT come from the germline V gene. There are 15 residues in the CDR3. The chain's CDR3 is CASPSVSSMSTEAFF. DNA for the CDR3: TGTGCCAGCCCTTCGGTTAGCTCAATGAGCACTGAAGCTTTCTTT.

The chain has TRBV7-3 and TRBJ2-1, with 7 bases lining up with TRBD2. This CDR3 comprises 15 residues. CDR1 is SGHTA and CDR2 is FQGTGA in the germline V gene. Germline trimming cut 4 bases from V and 1 base from J; bases unmatched to any gene: 4. CDR3 bases: TGTGCCAGCAGCTCCCAAGCGGGATCCTACAATGAGCAGTTCTTC. It encodes CASSSQAGSYNEQFF. Filled out from reference TRBV7-3 and TRBJ2-1, the complete variable domain reads GAGVSQTPSNKVTEKGKYVELRCDPISGHTALYWYRQSLGQGPEFLIYFQGTGAADDSGLPNDRFFAVRPEGSVSTLKIQRTERGDSAVYLCASSSQAGSYNEQFFGPGTRLTVL.

This clone came up once. The gene calls are TRBV5-1 and TRBJ2-5; D ambiguous. There are 11 residues in the CDR3. The ends were cut back, 2 bases at V and 3 bases at J, with 2 bases in the middle. Germline-derived CDR1 and CDR2 are SGHRS and YFSETQ. The CDR3 here is CASSFKETQYF. The CDR3 DNA sequence: TGCGCCAGCAGCTTTAAAGAGACCCAGTACTTC. Using reference TRBV5-1 and TRBJ2-5 for the parts outside the CDR3, the full variable domain is KAGVTQTPRYLIKTRGQQVTLSCSPISGHRSVSWYQQTPGQGLQFLFEYFSETQRNKGNFPGRFSGRQFSNSRSEMNVSTLELGDSALYLCASSFKETQYFGPGTRLLVL.

This chain joins TRBV25-1 and TRBJ2-1, with D perhaps TRBD2 (6 bases). The CDR3 runs 14 residues. V lost 5 bases to trimming and J lost 6 bases, with 14 bases between them. Germline loops: CDR1 MGHDK, CDR2 SYGVNS. DNA for the CDR3: TGTGCCAGCAGTAGCCCGGGAGATTTCAATGAGCAGTTCTTC. It translates to CASSSPGDFNEQFF.

The J gene is TRBJ1-3, the V gene TRBV12-5; 8 bases are a match to TRBD1. Germline V CDR1 and CDR2: LGHNT, FRNRAP. The V segment lost 0 bases and the J segment 7 bases; nucleotides outside the gene matches: 5. The CDR3 covers 15 residues. The CDR3 loop reads CASGLVGGQVNTIYF. The CDR3 DNA reads TGTGCTAGTGGTTTGGTAGGGGGACAGGTGAACACCATATATTTT. The full variable domain, in which reference TRBV12-5 and TRBJ1-3 provide the parts outside the CDR3, is DARVTQTPRHKVTEMGQEVTMRCQPILGHNTVFWYRQTMMQGLELLAYFRNRAPLDDSGMPKDRFSAEMPDATLATLKIQPSEPRDSAVYFCASGLVGGQVNTIYFGEGSWLTVV.

This chain links TRBV6-5 with TRBJ1-2; no clear D gene. V was pared by 8 bases and J by 4 bases, with 14 bases between. The CDR3 loop spans 13 amino acids. Germline V lookup: CDR1 MNHEY, CDR2 SVGAGI. In DNA form, the CDR3 reads TGTGCCAGCGAAGCGGGTTTGGGCTATGGCTACACCTTC. This gives the protein CASEAGLGYGYTF.

The V gene is TRBV4-3, the J gene TRBJ1-6, with 10 bases that match TRBD1. Germline-derived CDR1 and CDR2 are LGHNA and YSLEER. V trimming: 4 bases; J trimming: 6 bases; junction bases outside the gene matches: 3. CDR3 length equals 15 residues. Written as DNA, the CDR3 is TGCGCCAGCAGCCGAGGACAGGGGGTTAATTCACCCCTCCACTTT. Translation gives CASSRGQGVNSPLHF.

This rearrangement joins TRBV6-5 to TRBJ1-5; D gene unclear. Germline CDR1 and CDR2: MNHEY and SVGAGI. This CDR3 spans 13 amino acids. The ends were cut back, 2 bases at V and 6 bases at J, with 8 bases in the middle. The CDR3 DNA reads TGTGCCAGCAGTTACGCGTCAGGTCAGCCCCAGCATTTT. Amino acids: CASSYASGQPQHF.